Below are 18 T cell receptor beta chains sequenced from a single sample in a study of blood T cell repertoires in COVID-19. Clones were sequenced by immunoSEQ multiplex PCR, and TCRdb holds only the in-frame ones, with some missing. The sample yields about 120,000 clones, 88% seen once. The sample comprised peripheral blood. These TCRs come from a woman of 80 years or more with acute or convalescent COVID-19.

The chain recombines TRBV7-9 with TRBJ2-1; 10 bases map to TRBD2. This CDR3 comprises 15 residues. The germline gives CDR1 SEHNR, CDR2 FQNEAQ (reference sequence). After removal of 2 bases from V and 9 bases from J, the junction contained 7 bases not matched to a gene. As DNA, the CDR3 is TGTGCCAGCAGCTTACTAGCGGGAGCTTTGGGTGAGCAGTTCTTC. This encodes CASSLLAGALGEQFF. Complete variable domain (other parts from reference TRBV7-9 and TRBJ2-1): DTGVSQNPRHKITKRGQNVTFRCDPISEHNRLYWYRQTLGQGPEFLTYFQNEAQLEKSRLLSDRFSAERPKGSFSTLEIQRTEQGDSAMYLCASSLLAGALGEQFFGPGTRLTVL.

V is TRBV5-1 and J is TRBJ1-1; 8 bases line up with TRBD1. The CDR3 contains 15 residues. J gave up 4 bases and V 5 bases, and 10 bases lay outside the gene matches. CDR1 and CDR2 from the germline V gene are SGHRS and YFSETQ. DNA for the CDR3: TGCGCCAGCAGTACCGGGACAGGAACCTTCACTGAAGCTTTCTTT. It is translated as CASSTGTGTFTEAFF.

This clone was counted between two and nine times. This chain connects TRBV5-1 to TRBJ2-2; no clear D. This CDR3 is built from 15 residues. The V gene's germline CDR1 is SGHRS and CDR2 YFSETQ. V gave up 1 base and J gave up 0 bases, with 7 bases separating them. The CDR3 loop is CASSLNSANTGELFF. The CDR3 DNA is TGCGCCAGCAGCTTGAACAGTGCGAACACCGGGGAGCTGTTTTTT.

This clone occurred once. The chain links TRBV2 to TRBJ1-1; a weak D match, TRBD1 (6 bases). Between the trimmed V and J ends, which lost 4 bases and 4 bases, there was a span of 13 bases. Germline loops: CDR1 SNHLY, CDR2 FYNNEI. This CDR3 contains 14 residues. CDR3 sequence (DNA): TGTGCCAGCAGTGGTGGGGGGGGCGGCACTGAAGCTTTCTTT. Translating gives CASSGGGGGTEAFF.

The table lists this clone with a count of one. V gene TRBV5-6 combines with J gene TRBJ1-2; a possible D gene is TRBD1 (5 bases). The ends were cut back, 4 bases at V and 4 bases at J, with 11 bases in the middle. The length of the CDR3 is 13 residues. In germline, CDR1 is SGHDT, CDR2 YYEEEE. CDR3 DNA sequence: TGTGCCAGCAGCCTCTCTGGGGCCTATGGCTACACCTTC. It yields the protein CASSLSGAYGYTF.

This clone was picked up one time. CDR3 in DNA: TGTGCCACCAGCAAATCGCACTGGCGGAGCCCCTATGGCTACACCTTC. Translated, it gives CATSKSHWRSPYGYTF. The chain recombines TRBV15 with TRBJ1-2; D is ambiguous. The CDR3 length is 16 residues. Germline loops: CDR1 LNHNV, CDR2 YYDKDF (reference sequence). Trimming pared 4 bases from V and 4 bases from J, leaving 19 bases between.

The rearrangement joins TRBV29-1 to TRBJ1-5, with 9 bases aligning to TRBD1. Germline-derived CDR1 and CDR2 are SQVTM and ANQGSEA. This CDR3 is 18 amino acids long. V lost 0 bases to trimming and J lost 8 bases; unmatched junction nucleotides: 17. Here the CDR3 reads CSVEDPPLQTGGVEPQHF. Written as DNA, the CDR3 is TGCAGCGTTGAAGACCCGCCTCTCCAAACAGGGGGCGTAGAGCCCCAGCATTTT.

The V and J genes are TRBV5-8 and TRBJ2-3, with 9 bases lining up with TRBD1. In germline, CDR1 is SGHTS, CDR2 YDEGEE. The CDR3 has 14 residues. J gave up 6 bases and V 4 bases, and 6 bases lay outside the gene matches. The CDR3 nucleotides read TGTGCCAGCAGCGTGGGACAGGGAACGGATACGCAGTATTTT. Translation: CASSVGQGTDTQYF.

The rearrangement joins TRBV24-1 to TRBJ2-7; D possibly corresponds to TRBD1 (5 bases). The germline V gene has CDR1 KGHDR and CDR2 SFDVKD. Trimming removed 3 bases from V and 3 bases from J, with 17 bases in between. This CDR3 spans 16 amino acids. The CDR3 reads CATSDRKQAPVYEQYF. The CDR3 bases are TGTGCCACCAGTGATCGGAAACAGGCACCTGTCTACGAGCAGTACTTC.

The rearrangement uses TRBV4-3 and TRBJ1-3; 9 nucleotides agree with TRBD1. The CDR3 is 17 amino acids. The germline V gene encodes CDR1 LGHNA and CDR2 YSLEER. The V gene end was trimmed by 0 bases and the J gene end by 3 bases; junction bases not matched to a gene: 6. The CDR3 is CASSQEAHRGLGNTIYF. The CDR3 bases are TGCGCCAGCAGCCAAGAGGCCCACAGGGGGCTTGGAAACACCATATATTTT.

The V gene is TRBV6-5, the J gene TRBJ1-2; D remains ambiguous. Germline V lookup: CDR1 MNHEY, CDR2 SVGAGI. V shed 4 bases and J shed 3 bases, with 15 bases lying between them. CDR3 size: 15 residues. The CDR3 region has the DNA TGTGCCAGCAGTTCCGAGGGAGGGCCCCACTATGGCTACACCTTC. Amino acids: CASSSEGGPHYGYTF.

The CDR3 DNA reads TGTGCCAGCAGTGCCGGGGGGTCTCCCTACAATGAGCAGTTCTTC. It encodes CASSAGGSPYNEQFF. This rearrangement joins TRBV2 to TRBJ2-1; 7 bases align to TRBD2. From germline, CDR1 is SNHLY and CDR2 FYNNEI. The CDR3 has 15 amino acids. The V segment lost 4 bases and the J segment 2 bases; nucleotides outside the gene matches: 5.

The V gene is TRBV5-4, the J gene TRBJ2-5; possible D gene TRBD1, 6 bases. In germline, CDR1 is SGHNT, CDR2 YYREEE (reference sequence). Trimming cost V 1 base and J 2 bases, with 9 bases left between them. This CDR3 region has 14 residues. CDR3 loop: CASSLRTEQETQYF. The CDR3 region has the DNA TGTGCCAGCAGCTTGCGGACAGAGCAAGAGACCCAGTACTTC.

This chain uses TRBV28 with TRBJ1-5; the match to TRBD1 covers 7 bases. Trimming took 4 bases from V and 5 from J; bases not matched to a gene: 8. The V gene's germline CDR1 is MDHEN and CDR2 SYDVKM. The CDR3 contains 15 residues. The CDR3 DNA follows: TGTGCCAGCAGTTCCCTTACAGGGGTGGATCAGCCCCAGCATTTT. The encoded protein is CASSSLTGVDQPQHF.

V usage is TRBV19 and J usage is TRBJ2-1; TRBD1 agrees at 8 bases. Germline assignment: CDR1 LNHDA and CDR2 SQIVND (reference sequence). The CDR3 is 15 residues long. With 3 bases clipped from V and 9 bases from J, the junction kept 10 bases outside the gene matches. Here the CDR3 DNA reads TGTGCCAGTAGTATGAATTCTCAGGGGGCGGGTGAGCAGTTCTTC. It translates to CASSMNSQGAGEQFF.

V usage is TRBV19 and J usage is TRBJ2-1; 11 bases line up with TRBD2. The CDR3 contains 17 residues. The V gene's germline CDR1 is LNHDA and CDR2 SQIVND (reference sequence). V shed 5 bases and J 3 bases; nucleotides not matched to a gene: 9. In DNA form, the CDR3 reads TGTGCCAGTAGTCTCGGGGGCGGGACTAGCGGCTACAATGAGCAGTTCTTC. Its translation: CASSLGGGTSGYNEQFF.

The chain employs TRBV28 and TRBJ1-2; D is ambiguous. Looked up from germline, CDR1 is MDHEN and CDR2 is SYDVKM. The CDR3 loop spans 12 amino acids. Trimming removed 6 bases from V and 5 bases from J, with 10 bases in between. This chain's CDR3 is CASSRSGYGYTF. The CDR3 bases are TGTGCCAGCAGCCGTTCGGGGTATGGCTACACCTTC.

The chain couples TRBV4-2 to TRBJ1-4; D call uncertain. This CDR3 is built from 16 residues. The V end lost 3 bases, the J end lost 4 bases, and 15 bases lay between the germline ends. Looked up from germline, CDR1 is LGHNA and CDR2 is YNFKEQ. In nucleotides, the CDR3 is TGTGCCAGCAGCCACACAGCAAATATCCTTAATGAAAAACTGTTTTTT. Amino acids: CASSHTANILNEKLFF.